This T cell receptor (beta chain) is drawn from a study of blood T cell repertoires in COVID-19. The wider study: Sources were T cells, B-cell-depleted T cells, or PBMCs; the material itself was cDNA or gDNA.

Trimming removed 0 bases from V and 5 bases from J, with 8 bases in between. CDR3 size: 13 residues. The germline V gene has CDR1 SGHDT and CDR2 YYEEEE. Generated by immunoSEQ multiplex PCR, the TCRdb table keeps only in-frame clones and is missing some. The top ten clones hold approximately 0.92% of a sample with about 430,000 clones, 70% to 90% of them seen once. The TCR comes from a man in his late teens or twenties with COVID-19, enrolled during active disease. Specimen: peripheral blood. The chain carries TRBV5-6 and TRBJ2-5; no reliable D call. CDR3 region: CASSLGPRETQYF. In nucleotides, the CDR3 is TGTGCCAGCAGCTTGGGACCGCGGGAGACCCAGTACTTC.